Below, 16 T cell receptor beta chains from the same sample are listed, as sequenced in a study of CD8 T cells in ankylosing spondylitis. In TCRdb, the 5' RACE reads were re-called with MiXCR into one record per CDR3 protein. The profile shows about 36,000 distinct CDR3 sequences, around 6.2% of them singletons. The sequenced material came from blood, either unsorted or a sorted T cell fraction (not recorded which). These receptors came from a male donor with ankylosing spondylitis or in good health (not recorded which).

This clonotype has at least ten counts. This chain joins TRBV6-6 and TRBJ2-1; D might be TRBD2 (6 bases). Between the trimmed V and J ends, which lost 10 bases and 10 bases, there was a span of 14 bases. Germline lookup yields CDR1 MNHNY and CDR2 SVGAGI (reference sequence). The CDR3 totals 11 residues. CDR3 bases: TGTGCCATTAATACGGAGGGAGAGCAGTTCTTC. Translation gives CAINTEGEQFF.

In its sample, this clonotype was seen many times. The J gene is TRBJ1-3, the V gene TRBV25-1; no clear D gene. The CDR3 consists of 12 residues. The V gene's germline CDR1 is MGHDK and CDR2 SYGVNS. V dropped 7 bases and J dropped 0 bases, with 4 bases sitting between them. CDR3: CASKGSGNTIYF. The CDR3 DNA reads TGTGCCAGCAAAGGCTCTGGAAACACCATATATTTT.

This clonotype was counted at least ten times. The chain links TRBV5-8 to TRBJ2-1; 11 bases line up with TRBD2. The CDR3 loop spans 16 amino acids. Looked up from germline, CDR1 is SGHTS and CDR2 is YDEGEE. The ends lost 4 bases at V and 3 bases at J; junction bases unmatched: 6. The CDR3 sequence: CASSGDSGGVYNEQFF. CDR3 in DNA: TGTGCCAGCAGCGGAGATAGCGGGGGGGTCTACAATGAGCAGTTCTTC.

This chain links TRBV11-2 with TRBJ2-5, with 9 bases that match TRBD2. Germline CDR1 is SGHAT and CDR2 is FQNNGV. V lost 5 bases and J lost 2; bases outside the gene matches: 6. CDR3 length equals 15 residues. The CDR3 loop reads CASSARLAEQETQYF. The CDR3 coding sequence is TGTGCCAGCAGCGCCCGACTAGCGGAGCAAGAGACCCAGTACTTC.

This clonotype was seen many times. V and J are TRBV29-1 and TRBJ2-5; 10 nucleotides agree with TRBD1. The CDR3 is 16 residues long. V dropped 6 bases and J dropped 5; count of bases not matched to a gene: 15. CDR1 SQVTM and CDR2 ANQGSEA come from the germline V gene. DNA for the CDR3: TGCAGCGTCCAGAGCCCGGGACAGGGGTTGGGGGAGACCCAGTACTTC. Translating gives CSVQSPGQGLGETQYF.

At least ten counts were recorded for this clonotype. V gene TRBV27 combines with J gene TRBJ2-1; 7 bases agree with TRBD2. V trimming: 5 bases; J trimming: 3 bases; junction bases outside the gene matches: 7. The CDR3 length is 15 residues. The germline gives CDR1 MNHEY, CDR2 SMNVEV (reference sequence). CDR3 sequence reads: CASSPFGRDYNEQFF. CDR3 DNA sequence: TGTGCCAGCAGTCCCTTTGGGAGGGACTACAATGAGCAGTTCTTC.

This clonotype has a count of ten or more. This chain uses TRBV20-1 with TRBJ2-2; D is unclear. The CDR3 loop spans 11 amino acids. V was trimmed by 5 bases and J by 3 bases, leaving 4 bases between them. From germline, CDR1 is DFQATT and CDR2 SNEGSKA (reference sequence). The CDR3 region has the DNA TGCAGTGCTCCCGACACCGGGGAGCTGTTTTTT. This sequence encodes CSAPDTGELFF.

The sample holds many counts of this clonotype. This chain links TRBV4-1 with TRBJ2-2, with 10 positions matching TRBD1. This CDR3 comprises 15 residues. Looked up from germline, CDR1 is MGHRA and CDR2 is YSYEKL. Trimming at V came to 5 bases and at J to 6 bases, leaving 6 bases not matched to a gene. The CDR3 DNA reads TGCGCCAGCAGCGAGGACAGGGGGGAAGCCGGGGAGCTGTTTTTT. It yields the protein CASSEDRGEAGELFF.

There are a few counts of this clonotype. The chain recombines TRBV7-2 with TRBJ1-5; the D gene is possibly TRBD1 (5 bases). The CDR3 has 13 residues. The germline CDR1 and CDR2 sequences are SGHTA and FQGNSA. V shed 1 base and J shed 4 bases, with 5 bases lying between them. CDR3 protein: CASSLGQNQPQHF. The CDR3 nucleotides are TGTGCCAGCAGCTTAGGACAGAATCAGCCCCAGCATTTT.

About this clonotype itself: A read error may be the cause here, since a much bigger clone is one base away. This chain uses TRBV18 with TRBJ2-7; D unclear. There are 11 residues in the CDR3. CDR1 KGHSH and CDR2 LQKENI come from the germline V gene. This CDR3 is CTSSPDYEQYF. DNA of the CDR3: TGTACCAGCTCACCTGACTACGAGCAGTACTTC.

The V call is TRBV29-1, the J call TRBJ2-7, with no clear D. Germline V gene data show CDR1 as SQVTM and CDR2 as ANQGSEA. The CDR3 runs 11 residues. Trimming took off 3 bases at V and 2 bases at J, with 5 bases between the two ends. In DNA, the CDR3 is TGCAGCGTTGAGGTCGCCTACGAGCAGTACTTC. Translating gives CSVEVAYEQYF.

This clonotype was counted ten times or more. CDR3 protein: CASARSQYF. CDR3 sequence (DNA): TGCGCCAGCGCCCGGTCTCAGTACTTC. V and J are TRBV4-3 and TRBJ2-4, with unresolved D. Germline V gene data show CDR1 as LGHNA and CDR2 as YSLEER. The V gene lost 8 bases and the J gene lost 12 bases, with 8 bases spanning the gap. The CDR3 has 9 amino acids.

The table lists this clonotype with many counts. The V call is TRBV7-2, the J call TRBJ1-6, with D possibly being TRBD1 (6 bases). The CDR3 covers 14 residues. Germline CDR1 is SGHTA and CDR2 is FQGNSA. Trimming left V 5 bases short and J 10 bases short, with 15 bases between. Written as DNA, the CDR3 is TGTGCCAGCAGCCCGACAGGCTACTCCTCACCCCTCCACTTT. This codes for CASSPTGYSSPLHF.

This clonotype was detected many times. The J gene is TRBJ2-2, the V gene TRBV20-1, with 10 nucleotides matching TRBD2. The CDR3 length is 15 residues. Per the germline V gene, CDR1 is DFQATT and CDR2 is SNEGSKA (reference sequence). Losses at the gene ends were 6 bases for V and 3 bases for J; bases not matched to a gene: 7. CDR3 loop: CSASLAGDHTGELFF. The DNA for the CDR3 is TGCAGTGCCTCCCTAGCGGGGGACCACACCGGGGAGCTGTTTTTT.

Points on this clonotype: A single base separates this from a much larger clone, so it may be a read error. This chain uses TRBV20-1 with TRBJ2-3; D is undetermined. The CDR3 contains 15 residues. Trimming took off 5 bases at V and 2 bases at J, with 17 bases between the two ends. Looked up from germline, CDR1 is DFQATT and CDR2 is SNEGSKA (reference sequence). The CDR3 nucleotides are TGCAGTGCTCCCCCAGGTCTAGTCCCCACAGATACGCAGTATTTT. This gives the protein CSAPPGLVPTDTQYF.

This clonotype was counted at least ten times. The chain employs TRBV7-2 and TRBJ2-7; 9 nucleotides align to TRBD1. CDR3 size: 13 residues. Germline V gives CDR1 SGHTA, CDR2 FQGNSA. Germline trimming cut 4 bases from V and 4 bases from J; bases unmatched to any gene: 2. The CDR3 nucleotides are TGTGCCAGCAGCTGGACAGGGGAGTACGAGCAGTACTTC. This gives the protein CASSWTGEYEQYF.